Below, 19 T cell receptor beta chains from the same sample are listed, as sequenced in a study of blood T cell repertoires in COVID-19. Profiling relied on immunoSEQ multiplex PCR, and the TCRdb table lists in-frame clones only, not all of them. The sample records 25,000 to 30,000 clones, 65% to 85% being singletons. The material sequenced was peripheral blood. Receptors originate from a man between 50 and 59 years old with active or convalescent COVID-19.

The chain has TRBV4-1 and TRBJ2-5; 13 bases are shared with TRBD2. The length of the CDR3 is 18 residues. The junction had 12 bases not matched to a gene; V was cut back by 3 bases and J by 5 bases. Germline V CDR1 and CDR2: MGHRA, YSYEKL. Written as DNA, the CDR3 is TGCGCCAGCAGCCACGACCGACTAGCGGGAGGCGGACGGGAGACCCAGTACTTC. This gives the protein CASSHDRLAGGGRETQYF.

DNA for the CDR3: TGTGCCAGCAGACGACAGGAATTGAACACTGAAGCTTTCTTT. Protein: CASRRQELNTEAFF. The chain combines TRBV2 with TRBJ1-1; possible D gene TRBD1, 6 bases. Per germline, CDR1 SNHLY and CDR2 FYNNEI. This CDR3 is built from 14 residues. V was cut by 6 bases and J by 0 bases, with 11 bases left in between.

The rearrangement links TRBV5-1 to TRBJ1-6, with 7 bases aligning to TRBD1. CDR3 length: 12 residues. Germline V gene sequence: CDR1 SGHRS, CDR2 YFSETQ. Unmatched junction bases numbered 3, after V lost 4 bases and J lost 11 bases. The CDR3 DNA reads as TGCGCCAGCAGCCAACAGGGGCCACCCCTCCACTTT. It encodes CASSQQGPPLHF.

The rearrangement links TRBV29-1 to TRBJ1-2; D not certain. Trimming took off 7 bases at V and 10 bases at J, with 16 bases between the two ends. Germline CDR1 is SQVTM and CDR2 is ANQGSEA. CDR3 length: 11 residues. CDR3 coding DNA: TGCAGCGGGACTCAAACGAGCGACTACACCTTC. It is translated as CSGTQTSDYTF.

The chain uses TRBV6-5 and TRBJ2-6; possible D gene TRBD2, 6 bases. Germline-derived CDR1 and CDR2 are MNHEY and SVGAGI. The CDR3 extends over 13 amino acids. With 5 bases removed from V and 8 bases from J, the gap between germline ends came to 10 bases. The CDR3 bases are TGTGCCAGCAGTCGGGAGTCGACCAACGTCCTGACTTTC. Its protein is CASSRESTNVLTF.

The CDR3 region has the DNA TGTGCCTGGAGAAGCTTCAGGGGGCAGGGCACTGAAGCTTTCTTT. This sequence encodes CAWRSFRGQGTEAFF. The genes are TRBV30 and TRBJ1-1; 8 bases align to TRBD1. V lost 3 bases to trimming and J lost 4 bases; unmatched junction nucleotides: 10. CDR1 is GTSNPN and CDR2 is SVGIG in the germline V gene (reference sequence). The CDR3 spans 15 residues.

The chain carries TRBV18 and TRBJ2-1, with a possible D match to TRBD2 (5 bases). CDR1 is KGHSH and CDR2 is LQKENI in the germline V gene. The CDR3 runs to 15 residues. Trimming removed 2 bases at V and 9 bases at J, with 17 bases between. CDR3 DNA sequence: TGTGCCAGCTCACCAAGGCGGAATGGTGGAGGTGAGCAGTTCTTC. As protein: CASSPRRNGGGEQFF. The full variable domain, in which reference TRBV18 and TRBJ2-1 provide the parts outside the CDR3, is NAGVMQNPRHLVRRRGQEARLRCSPMKGHSHVYWYRQLPEEGLKFMVYLQKENIIDESGMPKERFSAEFPKEGPSILRIQQVVRGDSAAYFCASSPRRNGGGEQFFGPGTRLTVL.

The V and J genes are TRBV28 and TRBJ1-4; possible D gene TRBD1, 6 bases. The V gene lost 3 bases and the J gene lost 4 bases, with 12 bases spanning the gap. The length of the CDR3 is 15 residues. The germline gives CDR1 MDHEN, CDR2 SYDVKM. The DNA of the CDR3 is TGTGCCAGCAGTTTTTCCGACAGGCGTAATGAAAAACTGTTTTTT. Encoded protein: CASSFSDRRNEKLFF.

The rearrangement uses TRBV5-4 and TRBJ2-7, with TRBD1 matching 9 bases. The CDR3 runs to 13 residues. CDR1 is SGHNT and CDR2 is YYREEE in the germline V gene (reference sequence). Losses at the gene ends were 4 bases for V and 7 bases for J; bases not matched to a gene: 6. The CDR3 is CASSPLTGGEQYF. CDR3 sequence (DNA): TGTGCCAGCAGCCCTCTGACAGGGGGAGAGCAGTACTTC.

The chain combines TRBV6-1 with TRBJ1-5, with D possibly TRBD1 on 6 matching bases. From germline, CDR1 is MNHNS and CDR2 SASEGT. V lost 3 bases, J lost 6 bases, and 15 bases lay in between. The CDR3 spans 15 residues. The CDR3 protein is CASSEIGGFFQPQHF. In nucleotides, the CDR3 is TGTGCCAGCAGTGAGATTGGGGGCTTTTTTCAGCCCCAGCATTTT.

The chain couples TRBV7-2 to TRBJ2-5, with TRBD2 matching over 7 bases. V lost 7 bases, J lost 2 bases, and 10 bases stayed unmatched. Germline V CDR1 and CDR2: SGHTA, FQGNSA. This CDR3 has 15 amino acids. The DNA of the CDR3 is TGTGCCAGCATGGAGGGTTGGGGGGGACAAGAGACCCAGTACTTC. Protein: CASMEGWGGQETQYF.

This clone appeared once. V is TRBV27 and J is TRBJ1-1, with D unresolved. Germline V CDR1 and CDR2: MNHEY, SMNVEV (reference sequence). V lost 6 bases and J lost 4, with 6 bases in between. This CDR3 region has 11 residues. The CDR3 is CASRQSTEAFF. The CDR3 nucleotides read TGTGCCAGCAGACAGAGCACTGAAGCTTTCTTT.

For this clone: This same CDR3 is encoded by further DNA sequences in the sample. The rearrangement links TRBV3-1 (or the pseudogene TRBV3-2) to TRBJ2-1; 8 nucleotides match TRBD2. Germline V gene lookup returns CDR1 LGHDT and CDR2 YNNKEL (reference sequence). This CDR3 contains 14 residues. Trimming cost V 4 bases and J 3 bases; bases outside gene matches: 2. CDR3 sequence: CASSPSGSYNEQFF. The DNA of the CDR3 is TGTGCCAGCAGCCCCAGCGGGAGCTACAATGAGCAGTTCTTC.

This chain joins TRBV28 and TRBJ2-3; the D gene is possibly TRBD2 (6 bases). CDR3 length: 13 residues. V lost 10 bases and J lost 2, with 13 bases in between. The germline V gene has CDR1 MDHEN and CDR2 SYDVKM. CDR3 bases: TGTGCCACACACCGGGAGAACACAGATACGCAGTATTTT. Translating gives CATHRENTDTQYF.

The chain employs TRBV5-1 and TRBJ2-7; 12 bases are shared with TRBD2. The CDR3 is 17 amino acids. V lost 4 bases and J lost 5; bases outside the gene matches: 13. Germline V lookup: CDR1 SGHRS, CDR2 YFSETQ. CDR3 protein: CASSLAISSGRAHEQYF. Written as DNA, the CDR3 is TGCGCCAGCAGCCTGGCGATTTCTAGCGGGAGGGCCCACGAGCAGTACTTC.

The chain is built from TRBV11-2 and TRBJ1-5, with D perhaps matching TRBD1 (5 bases). The germline gives CDR1 SGHAT, CDR2 FQNNGV. Between the trimmed V and J ends, which lost 2 bases and 5 bases, there was a span of 10 bases. This CDR3 is 14 amino acids long. The CDR3 sequence: CASSLSGGDQPQHF. The DNA of the CDR3 is TGTGCCAGCAGCTTATCTGGGGGGGATCAGCCCCAGCATTTT.

The chain is built from TRBV9 and TRBJ2-1; D is possibly TRBD2 (6 bases). CDR1 is SGDLS and CDR2 is YYNGEE in the germline V gene. V gave up 0 bases and J gave up 4 bases, with 11 bases separating them. The CDR3 loop spans 15 amino acids. For the CDR3, the DNA is TGTGCCAGCAGCGTAGAGGTGGGAGGTTACAATGAGCAGTTCTTC. It is translated as CASSVEVGGYNEQFF. The complete variable domain, with remaining parts taken from reference TRBV9 and TRBJ2-1, reads DSGVTQTPKHLITATGQRVTLRCSPRSGDLSVYWYQQSLDQGLQFLIQYYNGEERAKGNILERFSAQQFPDLHSELNLSSLELGDSALYFCASSVEVGGYNEQFFGPGTRLTVL.

The rearrangement links TRBV2 to TRBJ1-3; weak D call: TRBD1 (6 bases). The length of the CDR3 is 14 residues. The germline gives CDR1 SNHLY, CDR2 FYNNEI. V was trimmed by 7 bases and J by 0 bases, leaving 10 bases between them. DNA of the CDR3: TGTGCCAGCATACAGGACAGCTCTGGAAACACCATATATTTT. This sequence encodes CASIQDSSGNTIYF.

The gene calls are TRBV4-1 and TRBJ2-7, with D perhaps matching TRBD1 (5 bases). The CDR3 loop spans 16 amino acids. V lost 0 bases and J lost 3, with 15 bases in between. Germline V CDR1 and CDR2: MGHRA, YSYEKL. CDR3 DNA: TGCGCCAGCAGCCAAGATTTAAGCCAGGGTAACTACGAGCAGTACTTC. It translates to CASSQDLSQGNYEQYF.